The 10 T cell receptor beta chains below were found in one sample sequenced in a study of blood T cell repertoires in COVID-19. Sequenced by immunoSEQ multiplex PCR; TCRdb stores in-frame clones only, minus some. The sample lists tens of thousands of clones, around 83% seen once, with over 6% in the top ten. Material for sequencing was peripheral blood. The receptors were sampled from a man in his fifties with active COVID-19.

The CDR3 protein is CASSTDGQVGGYTF. The CDR3, as DNA: TGTGCCAGTAGTACCGATGGTCAGGTGGGTGGCTACACCTTC. J is TRBJ1-2 and V is TRBV19; unclear D gene. This CDR3 has 14 amino acids. Germline CDR1 LNHDA, CDR2 SQIVND (reference sequence). Trimming pared 4 bases from V and 7 bases from J, leaving 16 bases between.

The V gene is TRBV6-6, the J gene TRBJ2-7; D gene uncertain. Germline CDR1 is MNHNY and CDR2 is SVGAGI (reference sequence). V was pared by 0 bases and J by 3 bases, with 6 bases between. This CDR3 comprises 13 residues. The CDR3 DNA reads TGTGCCAGCAGTTACTCGAGTTTCTACGAGCAGTACTTC. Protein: CASSYSSFYEQYF.

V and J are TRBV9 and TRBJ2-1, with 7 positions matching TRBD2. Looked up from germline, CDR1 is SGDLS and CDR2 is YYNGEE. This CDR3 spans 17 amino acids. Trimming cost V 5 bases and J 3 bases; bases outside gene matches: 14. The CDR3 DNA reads TGTGCCAGCAGTGTGGGAGGGCCCGGACTCAGCTACAATGAGCAGTTCTTC. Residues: CASSVGGPGLSYNEQFF. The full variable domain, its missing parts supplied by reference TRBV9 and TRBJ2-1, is DSGVTQTPKHLITATGQRVTLRCSPRSGDLSVYWYQQSLDQGLQFLIQYYNGEERAKGNILERFSAQQFPDLHSELNLSSLELGDSALYFCASSVGGPGLSYNEQFFGPGTRLTVL.

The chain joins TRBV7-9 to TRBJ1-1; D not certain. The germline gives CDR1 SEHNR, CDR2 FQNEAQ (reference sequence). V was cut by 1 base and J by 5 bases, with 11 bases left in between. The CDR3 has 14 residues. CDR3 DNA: TGTGCCAGCAGCTTAGATGCAGTGGTGACTGAAGCTTTCTTT. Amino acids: CASSLDAVVTEAFF. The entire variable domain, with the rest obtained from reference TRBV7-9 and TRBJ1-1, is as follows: DTGVSQNPRHKITKRGQNVTFRCDPISEHNRLYWYRQTLGQGPEFLTYFQNEAQLEKSRLLSDRFSAERPKGSFSTLEIQRTEQGDSAMYLCASSLDAVVTEAFFGQGTRLTVV.

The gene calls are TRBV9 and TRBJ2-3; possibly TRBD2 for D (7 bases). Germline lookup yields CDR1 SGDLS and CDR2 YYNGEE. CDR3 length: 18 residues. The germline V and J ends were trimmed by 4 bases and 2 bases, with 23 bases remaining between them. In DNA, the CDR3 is TGTGCCAGCAGCACGCTCCGACGTGCGGGGGCCTCCACAGATACGCAGTATTTT. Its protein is CASSTLRRAGASTDTQYF.

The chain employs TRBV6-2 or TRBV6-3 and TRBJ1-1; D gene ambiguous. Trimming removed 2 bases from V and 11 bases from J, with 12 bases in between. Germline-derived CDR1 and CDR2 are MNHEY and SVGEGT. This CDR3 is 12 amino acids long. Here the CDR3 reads CASSYPDRGAFF. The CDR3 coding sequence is TGTGCCAGCAGTTACCCGGACCGAGGGGCTTTCTTT.

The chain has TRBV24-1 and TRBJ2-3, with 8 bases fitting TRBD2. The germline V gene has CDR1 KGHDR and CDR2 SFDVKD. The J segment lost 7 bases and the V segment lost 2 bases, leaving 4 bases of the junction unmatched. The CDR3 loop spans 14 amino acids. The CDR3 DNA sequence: TGTGCCACCAGTGATTCACGGGAGGGCTATACGCAGTATTTT. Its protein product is CATSDSREGYTQYF.

CDR3 DNA sequence: TGTGCCAGCGGCGGGCTCCAACGCAATGAGCAGTTCTTC. This gives the protein CASGGLQRNEQFF. The chain combines TRBV24-1 with TRBJ2-1; D is possibly TRBD2 (5 bases). Germline assignment: CDR1 KGHDR and CDR2 SFDVKD. The CDR3 length is 13 residues. V lost 11 bases, J lost 6 bases, and 16 bases lay in between.

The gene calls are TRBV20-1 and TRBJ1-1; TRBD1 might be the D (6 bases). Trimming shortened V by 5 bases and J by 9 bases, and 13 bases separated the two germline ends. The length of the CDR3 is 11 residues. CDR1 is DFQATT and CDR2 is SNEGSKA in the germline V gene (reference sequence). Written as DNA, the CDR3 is TGCAGTGCTTACACAGGGTCAAAAGCTTTCTTT. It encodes CSAYTGSKAFF.

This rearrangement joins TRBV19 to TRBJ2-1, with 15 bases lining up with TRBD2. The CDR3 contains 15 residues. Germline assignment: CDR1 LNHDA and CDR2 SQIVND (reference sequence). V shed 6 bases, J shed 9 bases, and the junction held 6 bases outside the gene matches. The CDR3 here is CASRPGTSGRFEQFF. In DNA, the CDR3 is TGTGCCAGTAGGCCCGGGACTAGCGGGAGGTTTGAGCAGTTCTTC.